This note documents a single T cell receptor beta chain sequence. Reverse transcription of extracted RNA yielded cDNA, which provided the sequencing template. The table came from immunoSEQ multiplex PCR; TCRdb's copy has only in-frame clones and leaves some out. This table has more than 200,000 clones, roughly two thirds appearing once. This sample was included in a study of CD8+ T cells in alopecia areata. Study background: Patients remained on tofacitinib for 6 to 18 months and then went 6 months without it.

It was from alopecia areata patients that lesional scalp punch biopsies and peripheral blood were collected. This CDR3 region has 14 residues. The germline V gene encodes CDR1 ENHRY and CDR2 SYGVKD. Losses at the gene ends were 4 bases for V and 4 bases for J; bases not matched to a gene: 4. This sequence was found in a human donor with alopecia areata. Specimen: CD4+ T cells sorted from blood, collected at week 0. The chain employs TRBV10-3 and TRBJ2-7, with 10 bases aligning to TRBD1. The CDR3 spells CAISATDRGYEQYF. The DNA of the CDR3 is TGTGCCATCAGTGCAACGGACAGGGGGTACGAGCAGTACTTC.